This is a list of T cell receptor beta chains from one sample in a study of CD8 T cells in ankylosing spondylitis. TCRdb ran MiXCR on the 5' RACE reads and lists one entry per CDR3 protein. The sample yields about 160,000 distinct CDR3 sequences, 15% to 20% seen once. The specimen was blood, either unsorted or a sorted T cell fraction (not recorded which). These receptors came from a male donor with ankylosing spondylitis or in good health (not recorded which). Both conserved end residues are part of each CDR3. A D gene is named only where the DNA matches it firmly. Size tells how often a clone was seen (once, few, many) or the class of an expanded clone, and some rows leave it out.

j_gene: TRBJ2-7; v_gene: TRBV10-3; d_gene: TRBD1; abundance: many; CDR3aa: CAISDPGTDYEQYF; CDR3nt: TGTGCCATCAGTGACCCCGGGACAGACTACGAGCAGTACTTC
j_gene: TRBJ2-2; v_gene: TRBV18; d_gene: NA; abundance: NA; CDR3aa: CASSPSTAGELFF; CDR3nt: TGTGCCAGCTCACCAAGTACGGCCGGGGAGCTGTTTTTT
j_gene: TRBJ2-7; v_gene: TRBV28; d_gene: TRBD1; abundance: few; CDR3aa: CASSFWTGGSYEQYF; CDR3nt: TGTGCCAGCAGTTTTTGGACAGGGGGTTCCTACGAGCAGTACTTC
j_gene: TRBJ2-2; v_gene: TRBV11-1; d_gene: TRBD2; abundance: NA; CDR3aa: CASSLGRGRAHTGELFF; CDR3nt: TGTGCCAGCAGCTTAGGGCGCGGGAGGGCCCACACCGGGGAGCTGTTTTTT
j_gene: TRBJ2-7; v_gene: TRBV5-1; d_gene: NA; abundance: many; CDR3aa: CASSETLSYEQYF; CDR3nt: TGCGCCAGCAGCGAGACACTATCCTACGAGCAGTACTTC
j_gene: TRBJ2-1; v_gene: TRBV5-1; d_gene: TRBD2; abundance: many; CDR3aa: CASRLAGLENEQFF; CDR3nt: TGCGCCAGCCGTCTAGCGGGATTGGAAAATGAGCAGTTCTTC
j_gene: TRBJ2-5; v_gene: TRBV20-1; d_gene: NA; abundance: many; CDR3aa: CSASGDFEETQYF; CDR3nt: TGCAGTGCTAGCGGTGACTTCGAAGAGACCCAGTACTTC
j_gene: TRBJ2-2; v_gene: TRBV9; d_gene: NA; abundance: NA; CDR3aa: CASSTRVETGELFF; CDR3nt: TGTGCCAGCAGCACCAGGGTAGAGACCGGGGAGCTGTTTTTT
j_gene: TRBJ1-1; v_gene: TRBV10-3; d_gene: NA; abundance: many; CDR3aa: CAISQGTEAFF; CDR3nt: TGTGCCATCAGCCAGGGGACTGAAGCTTTCTTT
j_gene: TRBJ2-2; v_gene: TRBV5-4; d_gene: TRBD2; abundance: few; CDR3aa: CASSLWASGSTGELFF; CDR3nt: TGTGCCAGCAGCTTGTGGGCTAGCGGCAGCACCGGGGAGCTGTTTTTT
j_gene: TRBJ2-1; v_gene: TRBV9; d_gene: NA; abundance: many; CDR3aa: CASSVLASDEQFF; CDR3nt: TGTGCCAGCAGCGTCCTAGCAAGCGATGAGCAGTTCTTC
j_gene: TRBJ2-2; v_gene: TRBV7-6; d_gene: TRBD2; abundance: many; CDR3aa: CASSLAASGNTGELFF; CDR3nt: TGTGCCAGCAGCTTAGCGGCTAGCGGGAACACCGGGGAGCTGTTTTTT
j_gene: TRBJ2-3; v_gene: TRBV6-2/TRBV6-3; d_gene: NA; abundance: few; CDR3aa: CASRDPGLRSDTQYF; CDR3nt: TGTGCCAGCAGAGACCCTGGCTTGAGGTCAGATACGCAGTATTTT
j_gene: TRBJ2-1; v_gene: TRBV5-1; d_gene: TRBD2; abundance: many; CDR3aa: CASSLAPSGRGNEQFF; CDR3nt: TGCGCCAGCAGCTTGGCTCCTAGCGGGAGAGGCAATGAGCAGTTCTTC
j_gene: TRBJ1-1; v_gene: TRBV5-1; d_gene: TRBD1; abundance: few; CDR3aa: CASSFGTGDTEAFF; CDR3nt: TGCGCCAGCAGCTTCGGGACAGGAGACACTGAAGCTTTCTTT
j_gene: TRBJ2-1; v_gene: TRBV3-1; d_gene: NA; abundance: medium-sized; CDR3aa: CASSQGRIGVVDNEQFF; CDR3nt: TGTGCCAGCAGCCAAGGAAGGATAGGGGTTGTCGACAATGAGCAGTTCTTC
j_gene: TRBJ2-7; v_gene: TRBV5-1; d_gene: TRBD1; abundance: few; CDR3aa: CASSLGRDRLDEQYF; CDR3nt: TGCGCCAGCAGCTTGGGTCGGGACAGATTGGACGAGCAGTACTTC
j_gene: TRBJ2-7; v_gene: TRBV5-1; d_gene: TRBD2; abundance: NA; CDR3aa: CASSLGGRGTYEQYF; CDR3nt: TGCGCCAGCAGCTTAGGAGGGAGGGGTACCTACGAGCAGTACTTC
j_gene: TRBJ2-1; v_gene: TRBV2; d_gene: TRBD2; abundance: few; CDR3aa: CASKGQEGGRPYNEQFF; CDR3nt: TGTGCCAGCAAGGGACAAGAGGGCGGGAGGCCTTACAATGAGCAGTTCTTC
j_gene: TRBJ2-2; v_gene: TRBV27; d_gene: NA; abundance: NA; CDR3aa: CASSWGLTNTGELFF; CDR3nt: TGTGCCAGCAGTTGGGGACTTACGAACACCGGGGAGCTGTTTTTT
j_gene: TRBJ1-2; v_gene: TRBV29-1; d_gene: TRBD1; abundance: many; CDR3aa: CSVGQGRNYGYTF; CDR3nt: TGCAGCGTTGGACAGGGGCGGAACTATGGCTACACCTTC
j_gene: TRBJ1-2; v_gene: TRBV20-1; d_gene: NA; abundance: few; CDR3aa: CSARVAEWRGYTF; CDR3nt: TGCAGTGCTAGAGTGGCGGAATGGAGGGGCTACACCTTC
j_gene: TRBJ1-2; v_gene: TRBV9; d_gene: NA; abundance: few; CDR3aa: CASSVDGGADNYGYTF; CDR3nt: TGTGCCAGCAGCGTAGACGGGGGCGCGGATAACTATGGCTACACCTTC
j_gene: TRBJ2-1; v_gene: TRBV15; d_gene: TRBD2; abundance: once; CDR3aa: CATSRDWAGVGRAYNEQFF; CDR3nt: TGTGCCACCAGCAGAGATTGGGCGGGAGTAGGAAGGGCCTACAATGAGCAGTTCTTC
j_gene: TRBJ2-5; v_gene: TRBV11-1; d_gene: NA; abundance: few; CDR3aa: CASSLNLKGQGETQYF; CDR3nt: TGTGCCAGCAGCCTCAATCTTAAGGGGCAGGGAGAGACCCAGTACTTC
j_gene: TRBJ1-1; v_gene: TRBV5-1; d_gene: NA; abundance: many; CDR3aa: CASYRGTGENTEAFF; CDR3nt: TGCGCCAGCTATCGGGGGACCGGGGAGAACACTGAAGCTTTCTTT
j_gene: TRBJ1-3; v_gene: TRBV30; d_gene: NA; abundance: few; CDR3aa: CAWSRGLRDGNTIYF; CDR3nt: TGTGCCTGGAGTAGAGGATTGCGGGATGGAAACACCATATATTTT
j_gene: TRBJ1-1; v_gene: TRBV5-1; d_gene: NA; abundance: many; CDR3aa: CASSSNTGNTEAFF; CDR3nt: TGCGCCAGCAGCTCGAACACAGGGAATACTGAAGCTTTCTTT
j_gene: TRBJ2-5; v_gene: TRBV7-7; d_gene: TRBD1; abundance: NA; CDR3aa: CASSLQQGQETQYF; CDR3nt: TGTGCCAGCAGCTTACAACAGGGGCAAGAGACCCAGTACTTC
j_gene: TRBJ2-1; v_gene: TRBV7-8; d_gene: TRBD1; abundance: few; CDR3aa: CASRWTGSYKFSYNEQFF; CDR3nt: TGTGCCAGCAGATGGACAGGGTCCTACAAGTTCTCCTACAATGAGCAGTTCTTC
j_gene: TRBJ2-5; v_gene: TRBV20-1; d_gene: TRBD1; abundance: many; CDR3aa: CSAGTGTGETQYF; CDR3nt: TGCAGTGCTGGAACCGGGACAGGGGAGACCCAGTACTTC
j_gene: TRBJ2-1; v_gene: TRBV5-1; d_gene: NA; abundance: many; CDR3aa: CASTLSGSNNEQFF; CDR3nt: TGCGCCAGCACCCTCAGCGGATCAAACAATGAGCAGTTCTTC
j_gene: TRBJ2-3; v_gene: TRBV20-1; d_gene: TRBD2; abundance: many; CDR3aa: CSALLAGGSNTQYF; CDR3nt: TGCAGTGCCTTGCTAGCGGGAGGATCGAATACGCAGTATTTT
j_gene: TRBJ2-4; v_gene: TRBV3-1; d_gene: TRBD2; abundance: few; CDR3aa: CASSHGREGPSNIQYF; CDR3nt: TGTGCCAGCAGCCACGGGCGGGAGGGGCCAAGCAACATTCAGTACTTC
j_gene: TRBJ2-5; v_gene: TRBV3-1; d_gene: NA; abundance: NA; CDR3aa: CASSQVRLVGETQYF; CDR3nt: TGTGCCAGCAGCCAAGTCCGCCTAGTCGGGGAGACCCAGTACTTC
j_gene: TRBJ2-2; v_gene: TRBV5-1; d_gene: NA; abundance: many; CDR3aa: CASSGAGELFF; CDR3nt: TGCGCCAGCAGCGGGGCCGGGGAGCTGTTTTTT
j_gene: TRBJ2-1; v_gene: TRBV20-1; d_gene: TRBD2; abundance: NA; CDR3aa: CSARTSGILNEQFF; CDR3nt: TGCAGTGCTAGGACTAGCGGGATATTAAATGAGCAGTTCTTC
j_gene: TRBJ1-2; v_gene: TRBV28; d_gene: TRBD1; abundance: few; CDR3aa: CASSLGQGAYGYTF; CDR3nt: TGTGCCAGCAGTTTAGGACAGGGGGCCTATGGCTACACCTTC
j_gene: TRBJ2-2; v_gene: TRBV12-3/TRBV12-4; d_gene: NA; abundance: NA; CDR3aa: CASSPQMGKISTGELFF; CDR3nt: TGTGCCAGCAGCCCACAAATGGGGAAAATCAGCACCGGGGAGCTGTTTTTT
j_gene: TRBJ2-7; v_gene: TRBV28; d_gene: NA; abundance: NA; CDR3aa: CASTWGDSYEQYF; CDR3nt: TGTGCCAGCACTTGGGGCGACTCCTACGAGCAGTACTTC
j_gene: TRBJ2-5; v_gene: TRBV12-3/TRBV12-4; d_gene: TRBD2; abundance: many; CDR3aa: CASTVREGLQKETQYF; CDR3nt: TGTGCCAGCACCGTCAGGGAGGGCCTCCAAAAAGAGACCCAGTACTTC
j_gene: TRBJ2-1; v_gene: TRBV15; d_gene: NA; abundance: NA; CDR3aa: CATSREATGYNEQFF; CDR3nt: TGTGCCACCAGCAGAGAGGCAACAGGGTACAATGAGCAGTTCTTC
j_gene: TRBJ2-2; v_gene: TRBV7-2; d_gene: NA; abundance: few; CDR3aa: CASRHYTGELFF; CDR3nt: TGTGCCAGCAGGCATTACACCGGGGAGCTGTTTTTT
j_gene: TRBJ2-7; v_gene: TRBV28; d_gene: NA; abundance: few; CDR3aa: CASSSTYKQGYEQYF; CDR3nt: TGTGCCAGCAGCTCCACATATAAACAGGGTTACGAGCAGTACTTC
j_gene: TRBJ1-1; v_gene: TRBV10-3; d_gene: NA; abundance: many; CDR3aa: CAISAGGDTEAFF; CDR3nt: TGTGCCATCAGTGCAGGCGGGGACACTGAAGCTTTCTTT
j_gene: TRBJ2-7; v_gene: TRBV28; d_gene: TRBD2; abundance: NA; CDR3aa: CASSSGTMPYEQYF; CDR3nt: TGTGCCAGCAGTTCGGGGACTATGCCCTACGAGCAGTACTTC
j_gene: TRBJ1-1; v_gene: TRBV5-1; d_gene: TRBD1; abundance: NA; CDR3aa: CASSPGQGSAMNTEAFF; CDR3nt: TGCGCCAGCAGCCCAGGACAGGGGAGTGCCATGAACACTGAAGCTTTCTTT
j_gene: TRBJ2-7; v_gene: TRBV5-1; d_gene: TRBD2; abundance: few; CDR3aa: CASSLTSGYEQYF; CDR3nt: TGCGCCAGCAGCTTAACTAGCGGCTACGAGCAGTACTTC
j_gene: TRBJ2-1; v_gene: TRBV3-1; d_gene: TRBD2; abundance: NA; CDR3aa: CASSPSWREVYNEQFF; CDR3nt: TGTGCCAGCAGCCCCTCTTGGCGGGAGGTCTACAATGAGCAGTTCTTC
j_gene: TRBJ1-5; v_gene: TRBV12-2; d_gene: NA; abundance: NA; CDR3aa: CASRLTQRQGNQPQHF; CDR3nt: TGTGCAAGTCGCTTAACCCAGAGACAGGGGAATCAGCCCCAGCATTTT
j_gene: TRBJ2-3; v_gene: TRBV28; d_gene: TRBD1; abundance: many; CDR3aa: CASSFPQGGTDTQYF; CDR3nt: TGTGCCAGCAGTTTCCCGCAGGGGGGCACAGATACGCAGTATTTT
j_gene: TRBJ2-5; v_gene: TRBV11-2; d_gene: NA; abundance: NA; CDR3aa: CASSLDRGLSQETQYF; CDR3nt: TGTGCCAGCAGCTTAGACAGGGGCTTGTCACAAGAGACCCAGTACTTC